This paragraph reports one T cell receptor beta chain. The antigen is not known. This CDR3 comprises 13 residues. Germline loops: CDR1 MNHEY, CDR2 SMNVEV (reference sequence). Trimming took 2 bases from V and 1 from J, leaving 5 bases between them. This sample is part of a study of T cell responses to AZD1222 COVID-19 vaccine. The wider study: Second-dose recipients at about 4 or about 12 weeks were treated as one pooled group. Study observations and caveats: Targets within unmutated variant regions were reportedly found for nearly half of spike-specific TCRs. Only a handful of AZD1222 recipients, several in all, had baseline seropositivity. The donor group comprised mostly white British people and more females; the analysis possibly underestimated clonal diversity.

Method: immunoSEQ multiplex PCR; TCRdb's copy keeps in-frame clones and lacks some. The top ten hold around 21% of the sample, which has tens of thousands of clones, about 88% seen once. This sequence originates from an adult in good health. The sequencing used peripheral blood, collected on day 0 of AZD1222 vaccination. The J gene is TRBJ1-1, the V gene TRBV27; no definite D call. This CDR3 reads CASSLRENTEAFF. The CDR3, as DNA: TGTGCCAGCAGTTTAAGGGAGAACACTGAAGCTTTCTTT.